This T cell receptor (beta chain) was captured by sequencing in a study of T cells in Graves' hyperthyroidism and ophthalmopathy (dated by TCRdb to about 2019). With regard to the full study: Peripheral blood was collected at initial diagnosis, before any treatment. To identify TCR V-J signatures that set the groups apart, the researchers used a discovery cohort of about a hundred patients, made up of 40 to 45 with Graves' ophthalmopathy and some 55 with stable Graves' hyperthyroidism. The paper reports TCR Vbeta CDR3 sequencing of about 140 peripheral blood samples: some 44 ophthalmopathy, some 80 hyperthyroidism and approximately 17 progressor patients. Thyroid tissue and blood T-cell repertoires from about six Graves' hyperthyroidism patients were also compared in the study. After sampling, hyperthyroidism patients received methimazole starting at 30 mg daily, and ophthalmopathy patients received high-dose intravenous methylprednisolone. Prospective prediction of ophthalmopathy was tested in an independent validation cohort of 18 to 20 hyperthyroidism patients and 17 patients who later progressed to ophthalmopathy. For training and testing, the roughly 100 patients in the discovery cohort were randomly divided in a 7:3 ratio.

In the ophthalmopathy patients, disease was moderately to severely active, with a Clinical Activity Score of 3 or more, a NOSPECS grade of 4 or more, and a duration of less than 3 months. The study excluded patients with uncontrolled infections, other autoimmune diseases, pregnancy or lactation. Clinical symptoms, serum thyroxine and TRAb, thyroid ultrasound, and orbital computed tomography formed the basis for the diagnoses. PBMCs were isolated from 10 ml of fresh peripheral blood by Ficoll-Paque density gradient centrifugation. Total RNA was extracted using Trizol reagent, and RNA quality was assessed on an Agilent 2100 Bioanalyzer. Deletion took 2 bases off V and 2 bases off J, with a span of 19 bases between the germline ends. The CDR3 measures 17 amino acids from cysteine to phenylalanine. Just CDR3 DNA is preserved here, 51 bases in frame from base 1. The germline V gene gives CDR1 as SGDLS and CDR2 as YYNGEE.

A few counts support this clonotype. The antigen this receptor binds is unknown. No base qualities exist here, and no much larger clone lies one base off it. TCR beta CDR3 regions were amplified from RNA transcripts. A first-round RT-PCR of the TCR CDR3 used the HTBI primer set with the Qiagen OneStep RT-PCR kit. The libraries were constructed in a second round of multiplex PCR and then size-selected and purified. The libraries were sequenced on an Illumina HiSeq2000 using paired-end 100 bp reads. Regarding the original processing steps: SOAPnuke was used to process the raw data, with reads discarded if the reads contained adapters or uncalled bases, had a mean Phred below 15, or lacked an exact constant-primer or identifier match. High-quality paired reads were merged using COPE v1.2.5, and each unique nucleotide sequence was defined as a clonotype. Clonotypes were aligned to IMGT TRBV, TRBD and TRBJ reference segments using MiTCR v1.1. Only V-J combinations with frequency above 0.0001, covering approximately 99% of repertoires, were analysed. The TCS score was defined as the ratio of F50 (clonal expansion) to E x V (chaos), calculated using BLOSUM62-based TCRdist between CDR3 peptides within each V-J. Welch's t-statistics and random forest reduced 500 to 650 V-J features to about 13, which were used in a naive Bayes classifier (R e1071). TCRdb reworked the public reads: Q25 trimming with fastp, MiXCR clone assembly, productive beta chains retained. Each record represents a unique CDR3 protein, reported with the most common genes and DNA among its rows. The V and J calls shown here were made by TCRdb, not taken from the authors' results. The sample contains over 350,000 distinct CDR3 sequences, roughly 15% of them found a single time. The ten largest clones take up less than 15% of the sample.

What the authors observed across the whole study: Most expanded thyroid clonotypes (frequency above 0.001) were also found in blood, which suggests that blood repertoires may mirror thyroid immune responses. No statistical method was used to fix the sample size in advance, and group allocation was not hidden from the investigators. In validation, progression to ophthalmopathy was predicted by the model with almost 71% sensitivity and roughly 76% specificity, a median of roughly 6 months before onset. In cross-validation, a model built on a 13 V-J signature told ophthalmopathy apart from stable hyperthyroidism with approximately 90% sensitivity and about 81% specificity, and in testing the same model reached 80%/75%.

This TCR was sampled from a man aged 18 to 29 with Graves' ophthalmopathy. What was sequenced was blood. The rearranged segments are TRBV9 and TRBJ2-5, with a tentative D gene TRBD2 over 6 matching bases. The nucleotide sequence is given as TGTGCCAGCAGCGTTAGTGGAAGGGCTAGCGAACAAGAGACCCAGTACTTC. It translates as CASSVSGRASEQETQYF.